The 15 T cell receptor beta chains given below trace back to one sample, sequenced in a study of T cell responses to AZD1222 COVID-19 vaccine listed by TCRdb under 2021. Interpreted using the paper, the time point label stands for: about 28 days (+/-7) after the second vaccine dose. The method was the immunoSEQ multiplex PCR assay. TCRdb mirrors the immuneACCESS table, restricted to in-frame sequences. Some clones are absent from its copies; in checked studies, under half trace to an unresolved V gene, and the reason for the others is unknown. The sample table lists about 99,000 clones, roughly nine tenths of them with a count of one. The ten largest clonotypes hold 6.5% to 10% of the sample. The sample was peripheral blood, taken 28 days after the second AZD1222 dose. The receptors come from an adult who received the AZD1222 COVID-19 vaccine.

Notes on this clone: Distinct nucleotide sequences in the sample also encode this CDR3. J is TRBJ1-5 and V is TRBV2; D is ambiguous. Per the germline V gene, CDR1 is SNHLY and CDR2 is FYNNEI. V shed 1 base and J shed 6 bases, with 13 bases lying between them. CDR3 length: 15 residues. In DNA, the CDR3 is TGTGCCAGCAGTGAAGAGTCGACCGGCGGTCAGCCCCAGCATTTT. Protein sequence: CASSEESTGGQPQHF.

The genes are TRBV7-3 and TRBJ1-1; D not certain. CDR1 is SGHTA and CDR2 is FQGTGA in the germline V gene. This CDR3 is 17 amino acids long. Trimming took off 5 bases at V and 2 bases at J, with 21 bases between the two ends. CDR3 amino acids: CASSPAIMWEKNTEAFF. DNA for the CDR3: TGTGCCAGCAGCCCCGCGATCATGTGGGAGAAAAACACTGAAGCTTTCTTT. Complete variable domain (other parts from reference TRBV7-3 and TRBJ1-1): GAGVSQTPSNKVTEKGKYVELRCDPISGHTALYWYRQSLGQGPEFLIYFQGTGAADDSGLPNDRFFAVRPEGSVSTLKIQRTERGDSAVYLCASSPAIMWEKNTEAFFGQGTRLTVV.

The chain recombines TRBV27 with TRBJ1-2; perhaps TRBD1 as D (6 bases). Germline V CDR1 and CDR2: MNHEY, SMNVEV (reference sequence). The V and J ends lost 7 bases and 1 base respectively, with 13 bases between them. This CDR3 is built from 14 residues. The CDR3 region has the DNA TGTGCCAGCAAAGGGGCAGGGGATAACTATGGCTACACCTTC. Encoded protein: CASKGAGDNYGYTF.

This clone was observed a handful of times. The CDR3 is CASSLVATGRGYTF. CDR3 sequence (DNA): TGTGCCAGCAGCTTAGTGGCCACAGGACGAGGCTACACCTTC. The chain is built from TRBV7-8 and TRBJ1-2, with D perhaps matching TRBD1 (5 bases). The CDR3 is made up of 14 amino acids. The germline V and J ends were trimmed by 1 base and 8 bases, with 14 bases remaining between them. CDR1 and CDR2 (germline): SGHVS, FQNEAQ.

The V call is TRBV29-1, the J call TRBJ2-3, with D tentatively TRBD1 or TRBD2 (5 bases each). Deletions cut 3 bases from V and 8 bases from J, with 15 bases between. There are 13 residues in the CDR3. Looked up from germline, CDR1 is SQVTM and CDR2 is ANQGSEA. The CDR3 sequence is CSVEERGKATQYF. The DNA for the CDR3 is TGCAGCGTTGAGGAGAGGGGTAAGGCTACGCAGTATTTT.

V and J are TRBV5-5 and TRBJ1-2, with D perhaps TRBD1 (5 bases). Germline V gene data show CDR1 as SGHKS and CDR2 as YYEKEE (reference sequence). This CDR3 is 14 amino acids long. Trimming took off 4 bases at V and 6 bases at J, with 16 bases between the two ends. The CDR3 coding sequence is TGTGCCAGCAGCCGAGTGAGGGGAGAAGATGGCTACACCTTC. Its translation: CASSRVRGEDGYTF.

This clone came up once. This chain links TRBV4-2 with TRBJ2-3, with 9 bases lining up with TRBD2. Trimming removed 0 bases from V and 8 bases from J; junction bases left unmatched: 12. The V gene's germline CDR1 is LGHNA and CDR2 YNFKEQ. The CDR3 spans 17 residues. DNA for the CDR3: TGTGCCAGCAGCCAAGATCGGGCTAGCGGGACTGAATCTACGCAGTATTTT. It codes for CASSQDRASGTESTQYF.

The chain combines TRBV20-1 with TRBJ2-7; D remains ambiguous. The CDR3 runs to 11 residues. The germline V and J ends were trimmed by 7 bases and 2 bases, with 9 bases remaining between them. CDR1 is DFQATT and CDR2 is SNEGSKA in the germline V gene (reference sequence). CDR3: CSGAITYEQYF. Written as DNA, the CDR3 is TGCAGTGGAGCAATTACCTACGAGCAGTACTTC.

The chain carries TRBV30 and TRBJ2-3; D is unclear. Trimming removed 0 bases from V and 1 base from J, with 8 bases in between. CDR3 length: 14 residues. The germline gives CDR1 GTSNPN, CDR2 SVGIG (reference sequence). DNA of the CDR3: TGTGCCTGGAGTGTACTGGGCCGCACAGATACGCAGTATTTT. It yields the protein CAWSVLGRTDTQYF.

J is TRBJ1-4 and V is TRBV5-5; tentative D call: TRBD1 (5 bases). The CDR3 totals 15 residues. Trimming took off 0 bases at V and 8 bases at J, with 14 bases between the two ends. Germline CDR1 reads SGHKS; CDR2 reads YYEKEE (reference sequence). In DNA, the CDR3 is TGTGCCAGCAGCTTGGGCCCAGCGACAGAAGAAAAACTGTTTTTT. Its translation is CASSLGPATEEKLFF. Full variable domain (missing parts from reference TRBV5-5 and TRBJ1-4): DAGVTQSPTHLIKTRGQQVTLRCSPISGHKSVSWYQQVLGQGPQFIFQYYEKEERGRGNFPDRFSARQFPNYSSELNVNALLLGDSALYLCASSLGPATEEKLFFGSGTQLSVL.

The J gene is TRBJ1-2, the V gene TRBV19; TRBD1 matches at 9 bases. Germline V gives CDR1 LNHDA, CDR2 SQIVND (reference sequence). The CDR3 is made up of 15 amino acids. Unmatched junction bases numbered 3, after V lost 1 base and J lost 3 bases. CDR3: CASSIATGGDYGYTF. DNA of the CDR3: TGTGCCAGTAGTATAGCCACAGGGGGCGACTATGGCTACACCTTC.

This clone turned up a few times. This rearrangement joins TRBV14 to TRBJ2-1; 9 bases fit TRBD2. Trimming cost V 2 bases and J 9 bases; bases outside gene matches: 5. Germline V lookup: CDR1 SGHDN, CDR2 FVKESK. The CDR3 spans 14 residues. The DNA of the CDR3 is TGTGCCAGCAGCCAATCGGCGGGAGGGGTTGAGCAGTTCTTC. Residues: CASSQSAGGVEQFF.

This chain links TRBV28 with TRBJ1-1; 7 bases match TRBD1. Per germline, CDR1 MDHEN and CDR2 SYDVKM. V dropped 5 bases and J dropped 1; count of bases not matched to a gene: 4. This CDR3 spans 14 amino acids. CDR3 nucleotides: TGTGCCAGCAGTACTTACAGGGGGAACACTGAAGCTTTCTTT. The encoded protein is CASSTYRGNTEAFF.

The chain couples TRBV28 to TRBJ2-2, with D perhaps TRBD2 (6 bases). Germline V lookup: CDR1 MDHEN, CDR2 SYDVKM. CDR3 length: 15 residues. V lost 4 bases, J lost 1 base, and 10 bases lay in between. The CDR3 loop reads CASSWDWKNTGELFF. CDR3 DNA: TGTGCCAGCAGTTGGGACTGGAAGAACACCGGGGAGCTGTTTTTT.

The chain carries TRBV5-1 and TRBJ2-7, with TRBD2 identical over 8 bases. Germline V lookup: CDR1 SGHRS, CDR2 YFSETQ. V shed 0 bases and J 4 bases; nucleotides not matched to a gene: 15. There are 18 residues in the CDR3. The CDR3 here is CASSLGLATGTSSYEQYF. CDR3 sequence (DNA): TGCGCCAGCAGCTTGGGCTTGGCGACCGGGACTAGTTCATACGAGCAGTACTTC.